This T cell receptor beta chain was sequenced during a study of blood T cell repertoires in COVID-19. Background on the study: The United States, Italy and Spain provided the acute and convalescent COVID-19 samples. From T cells, B-cell-depleted T cells, or PBMCs came the material, which was cDNA or gDNA.

This CDR3 is 14 amino acids long. CDR1 MDHEN and CDR2 SYDVKM come from the germline V gene. V was pared by 3 bases and J by 8 bases, with 4 bases of the junction left unmatched. Using immunoSEQ multiplex PCR, the repertoire was profiled, and TCRdb retains in-frame clones only, with some absent. The repertoire holds 90,000 to 120,000 clones, roughly 92% seen once, with under 7.5% in the top ten. This receptor was identified in a man between 65 and 85 years old with acute or convalescent COVID-19. The sequenced material came from peripheral blood. This sequence joins TRBV28 and TRBJ1-2; TRBD1 aligns across 12 bases. CDR3 sequence reads: CASSLGQGAEGYTF. As DNA, the CDR3 is TGTGCCAGCAGTTTGGGACAGGGGGCAGAAGGCTACACCTTC.